One and the same sample provided the 13 T cell receptor beta chains below, sequenced in a study of Ad26.COV2.S vaccination and SARS-CoV-2 variants. Treatment specified: 15 to 20 received Ad26.COV2.S at low or high dose, single or two shots; roughly 5 received placebo; per-sample allocation not given. Sampling happened 63 days after the first vaccine or placebo injection. The data were produced by immunoSEQ multiplex PCR, yet TCRdb's version contains in-frame clones alone and is incomplete. Counted here are about 350,000 clones, roughly 84% occurring once; the ten biggest clones make up 2.5% to 3.5%. Sequencing used peripheral blood, obtained in a trial of Ad26.COV2.S vaccine versus placebo. These receptors all stem from a person aged 18-65 years who received the Ad26.COV2.S COVID-19 vaccine or a placebo.

This clone was detected only a few times. V usage is TRBV6-4 and J usage is TRBJ2-2; 9 bases fit TRBD1. Germline V CDR1 and CDR2: MRHNA, SNTAGT. V gave up 6 bases and J gave up 4 bases; unmatched junction bases: 3. CDR3 length: 14 residues. The DNA for the CDR3 is TGTGCCAGCAGACCACAGGGGGCCACCGGGGAGCTGTTTTTT. Translating gives CASRPQGATGELFF.

The chain links TRBV6-5 to TRBJ1-4; 7 bases are a match to TRBD1. The V and J ends lost 7 bases and 3 bases, in that order; junction bases with no gene match: 8. CDR1 is MNHEY, CDR2 SVGAGI, per germline. The CDR3 is 15 residues long. CDR3 residues: CASTVTTGSNEKLFF. CDR3 nucleotides: TGTGCCAGCACCGTGACGACAGGGTCTAATGAAAAACTGTTTTTT.

V usage is TRBV10-2 and J usage is TRBJ2-7, with no clear D. The CDR3 has 11 amino acids. Per the germline V gene, CDR1 is WSHSY and CDR2 is SAAADI. V was pared by 6 bases and J by 4 bases, with 7 bases between. CDR3 nucleotide sequence: TGCGCCAGCAGGACCCCATACGAGCAGTACTTC. Translating gives CASRTPYEQYF.

This clone appeared a single time. This chain joins TRBV23-1 and TRBJ1-4, with D unclear. TRBV23-1 is annotated as an ORF whose role is uncertain. V was shortened by 1 base and J by 4 bases, with 13 bases between the two germline ends. This CDR3 is built from 16 residues. CDR3: CASSQCDGDGNEKLFF. The CDR3 DNA sequence: TGCGCCAGCAGTCAATGCGACGGAGATGGTAATGAAAAACTGTTTTTT.

The rearrangement joins TRBV7-8 to TRBJ1-1; a weak D match, TRBD1 (5 bases). The CDR3 totals 15 residues. Germline V gene sequence: CDR1 SGHVS, CDR2 FQNEAQ. Trimming pared 0 bases from V and 3 bases from J, leaving 11 bases between. CDR3 DNA sequence: TGTGCCAGCAGCTTAGCGGGGGACTTCCACACTGAAGCTTTCTTT. This codes for CASSLAGDFHTEAFF.

As to this clone: Other DNA sequences from this sample encode an identical CDR3 as well. V gene TRBV5-1 combines with J gene TRBJ2-7; 10 positions match TRBD2. The length of the CDR3 is 14 residues. With 7 bases clipped from V and 2 bases from J, the junction kept 6 bases outside the gene matches. Germline V lookup: CDR1 SGHRS, CDR2 YFSETQ. CDR3 residues: CASSLSGGAYEQYF. CDR3 DNA sequence: TGCGCCAGCTCTCTCAGCGGGGGGGCCTACGAGCAGTACTTC.

This chain uses TRBV6-5 with TRBJ1-2; 7 nucleotides align to TRBD1. The J segment lost 2 bases and the V segment lost 6 bases, leaving 9 bases of the junction unmatched. The CDR3 is 15 residues long. CDR1 is MNHEY and CDR2 is SVGAGI in the germline V gene. The DNA of the CDR3 is TGTGCCAGCAGAGACCCGGGACAGAGAAACTATGGCTACACCTTC. This gives the protein CASRDPGQRNYGYTF.

This clone has a count of ten or more. The chain recombines TRBV30 with TRBJ1-6, with TRBD1 as a possible D gene (5 bases). CDR3 length: 13 amino acids. The germline V gene encodes CDR1 GTSNPN and CDR2 SVGIG (reference sequence). Trimming pared 8 bases from V and 4 bases from J, leaving 12 bases between. The DNA of the CDR3 is TGTGCCGTAAGAGGGGAGTATAATTCACCCCTCCACTTT. Its protein product is CAVRGEYNSPLHF.

V and J are TRBV19 and TRBJ2-3; 9 bases are shared with TRBD1. The CDR3 loop spans 16 amino acids. The trim removed 4 bases at V and 2 bases at J, leaving 7 bases unmatched. Germline lookup yields CDR1 LNHDA and CDR2 SQIVND (reference sequence). CDR3 sequence (DNA): TGTGCCAGTAGTACCGGGACAGGGAGGATCACAGATACGCAGTATTTT. Its protein is CASSTGTGRITDTQYF. The complete variable domain, with remaining parts taken from reference TRBV19 and TRBJ2-3, reads DGGITQSPKYLFRKEGQNVTLSCEQNLNHDAMYWYRQDPGQGLRLIYYSQIVNDFQKGDIAEGYSVSREKKESFPLTVTSAQKNPTAFYLCASSTGTGRITDTQYFGPGTRLTVL.

The V and J genes are TRBV2 and TRBJ2-7; 7 positions match TRBD1. Germline CDR1 and CDR2: SNHLY and FYNNEI. The CDR3 sequence is 17 residues long. With 6 bases clipped from V and 3 bases from J, the junction kept 17 bases outside the gene matches. In DNA form, the CDR3 reads TGTGCCAGCAGGCATAGGGACAGCACAACACTCAGCTACGAGCAGTACTTC. The encoded protein is CASRHRDSTTLSYEQYF.

For the CDR3, the DNA is TGTGCCAGCAGCGTTACGGGGCCAACGAACACCGGGGAGCTGTTTTTT. Its protein is CASSVTGPTNTGELFF. J is TRBJ2-2 and V is TRBV9, with D possibly called TRBD1 or TRBD2 (5 bases each). V was clipped by 2 bases and J by 0 bases, with 11 bases between them. The CDR3 covers 16 residues. Germline CDR1 and CDR2: SGDLS and YYNGEE. Complete variable domain (other parts from reference TRBV9 and TRBJ2-2): DSGVTQTPKHLITATGQRVTLRCSPRSGDLSVYWYQQSLDQGLQFLIQYYNGEERAKGNILERFSAQQFPDLHSELNLSSLELGDSALYFCASSVTGPTNTGELFFGEGSRLTVL.

V gene TRBV9 combines with J gene TRBJ2-3; D remains ambiguous. Germline CDR1 is SGDLS and CDR2 is YYNGEE. CDR3 size: 16 residues. The V and J ends lost 4 bases and 1 base respectively, with 16 bases between them. CDR3 region: CASSPQVGPRTDTQYF. In DNA form, the CDR3 reads TGTGCCAGCAGCCCTCAAGTGGGCCCTCGCACAGATACGCAGTATTTT. The complete variable domain, with remaining parts taken from reference TRBV9 and TRBJ2-3, reads DSGVTQTPKHLITATGQRVTLRCSPRSGDLSVYWYQQSLDQGLQFLIQYYNGEERAKGNILERFSAQQFPDLHSELNLSSLELGDSALYFCASSPQVGPRTDTQYFGPGTRLTVL.

The rearrangement joins TRBV24-1 to TRBJ2-1; possible D gene TRBD2, 8 bases. The CDR3 covers 16 residues. V lost 4 bases and J lost 7, with 19 bases in between. CDR1 and CDR2 (germline): KGHDR, SFDVKD. The CDR3 DNA follows: TGTGCCACCAGTGACCCCAAGCGGGAGACAGGGAATGAGCAGTTCTTC. Its translation is CATSDPKRETGNEQFF.